Listed below are T cell receptor beta chains from one sample, sequenced in a study of STAT5B mutations in CD4+ large granular lymphocyte leukemia. TCRdb keeps only in-frame clones here, not all; method: immunoSEQ multiplex PCR. The table includes 25,000 to 30,000 clones, over 70% detected once. The sequencing input was CD4+ T cells from blood buffy coats. Receptors originate from a human donor in good health. Each CDR3 is given with its conserved first and last residue. Fields, in order: V gene, D gene, J gene, clone size, CDR3 protein, CDR3 DNA. A D gene is named only where the DNA matches it firmly. Rows give clone size only sometimes, using once, few, many, or a class for an expanded clone.

TRBV4-1,TRBD1,TRBJ2-4,.,CASSQEGTLTGQKNIQYF,TGCGCCAGCAGCCAAGAGGGAACCTTGACAGGGCAGAAAAACATTCAGTACTTC
TRBV6-6,.,TRBJ1-4,.,CASRSQGSNEKLFF,TGTGCCAGCAGGAGTCAGGGGTCTAATGAAAAACTGTTTTTT
TRBV9,TRBD2,TRBJ2-1,few,CASSPIAGDYNEQFF,TGTGCCAGCAGCCCTATAGCGGGAGACTACAATGAGCAGTTCTTC
TRBV27,.,TRBJ2-5,once,CASSSAGLGTQYF,TGTGCCAGCAGTTCCGCGGGGTTAGGGACCCAGTACTTC
TRBV5-1,.,TRBJ2-5,.,CASSLGHAKETQYF,TGCGCCAGCAGCTTGGGACACGCAAAAGAGACCCAGTACTTC
TRBV5-1,.,TRBJ2-1,.,CASSSLTGLNDNEQFF,TGCGCCAGCAGCTCCCTGACAGGACTGAATGACAATGAGCAGTTCTTC
TRBV7-8,.,TRBJ2-3,.,CASSLSGNTQYF,TGTGCCAGCAGCTTATCGGGAAATACGCAGTATTTT
TRBV19,.,TRBJ2-1,.,CASGQGGWDNEQFF,TGTGCCAGTGGACAGGGAGGGTGGGACAATGAGCAGTTCTTC
TRBV30,.,TRBJ1-1,.,CAWSGEGGRGNTEAFF,TGTGCCTGGAGCGGGGAGGGGGGAAGAGGGAACACTGAAGCTTTCTTT
TRBV19,.,TRBJ2-3,.,CASSPLGGLADTQYF,TGTGCCAGTAGTCCGCTCGGGGGCCTGGCAGATACGCAGTATTTT
TRBV5-4,.,TRBJ1-2,few,CASSFKGSYYGYTF,TGTGCCAGCAGCTTTAAAGGCAGCTACTATGGCTACACCTTC
TRBV5-6,.,TRBJ1-3,.,CASSLSPSNTGNTIYF,TGTGCCAGCAGCCTGTCCCCATCGAACACTGGAAACACCATATATTTT
TRBV4-2,TRBD2,TRBJ2-3,.,CASSQDRLAGTTSTDTQYF,TGTGCCAGCAGCCAAGATCGACTAGCGGGAACCACTAGCACAGATACGCAGTATTTT
TRBV6-1,TRBD2,TRBJ2-1,.,CASSEVPSGNNEQFF,TGTGCCAGCAGTGAAGTCCCTAGCGGGAACAATGAGCAGTTCTTC
TRBV18,TRBD1,TRBJ2-5,.,CASSPQTGQETQYF,TGTGCCAGCTCACCCCAGACAGGGCAAGAGACCCAGTACTTC
TRBV28,TRBD1,TRBJ1-3,.,CASSLWQGGTGNTIYF,TGTGCCAGCAGTTTATGGCAGGGGGGAACTGGAAACACCATATATTTT
TRBV5-5,TRBD1,TRBJ2-5,.,CASSLRLGQGAQETQYF,TGTGCCAGCAGCTTGCGACTGGGACAGGGGGCTCAAGAGACCCAGTACTTC
TRBV6-1,.,TRBJ1-6,.,CASSDIGKSSPLHF,TGTGCCAGCAGTGATATCGGAAAATCTTCACCCCTCCACTTT
TRBV9,.,TRBJ2-1,.,CASSVDLSGVNGQFF,TGTGCCAGCAGCGTGGACTTATCCGGCGTCAATGGGCAGTTCTTC
TRBV28,TRBD2,TRBJ2-5,.,CASRPAGGGETQYF,TGTGCCAGCAGACCAGCGGGAGGGGGGGAGACCCAGTACTTC
TRBV5-1,.,TRBJ2-5,.,CASSGLPGQQQETQYF,TGCGCCAGCAGCGGACTACCGGGACAGCAACAAGAGACCCAGTACTTC
TRBV19,.,TRBJ1-5,.,CASSMGVDSNQPQHF,TGTGCCAGTAGTATGGGGGTAGACAGCAATCAGCCCCAGCATTTT
TRBV7-9,TRBD1,TRBJ2-3,few,CASSPRQGIDTQYF,TGTGCCAGCAGCCCACGACAGGGGATAGATACGCAGTATTTT
TRBV29-1,TRBD1,TRBJ1-1,.,CSAEVGGRGLNTEAFF,TGCAGCGCCGAGGTAGGGGGCAGGGGTTTGAACACTGAAGCTTTCTTT
TRBV7-9,TRBD1,TRBJ2-1,.,CASSGETGGDYNEQFF,TGTGCCAGCAGCGGAGAGACAGGGGGCGATTACAATGAGCAGTTCTTC
TRBV15,.,TRBJ2-3,.,CATSRDRAGATDTQYF,TGTGCCACCAGCAGAGATCGTGCGGGGGCCACAGATACGCAGTATTTT
TRBV27,.,TRBJ2-2,.,CASRFRGEGRNTGELFF,TGTGCCAGCAGATTTAGGGGGGAGGGTAGGAACACCGGGGAGCTGTTTTTT
TRBV2,.,TRBJ1-5,.,CASSEGGRAPPQHF,TGTGCCAGCAGTGAAGGGGGACGAGCCCCGCCCCAGCATTTT
TRBV30,TRBD1,TRBJ2-2,.,CAWRGQGVGELFF,TGTGCCTGGAGGGGACAGGGAGTCGGGGAGCTGTTTTTT
TRBV15,.,TRBJ2-1,.,CATSRDTLGPSSYNEQFF,TGTGCCACCAGCAGAGATACCTTGGGGCCAAGCTCCTACAATGAGCAGTTCTTC
TRBV6-5,.,TRBJ2-3,.,CASSLAGRRTDTQYF,TGTGCCAGCAGCTTAGCTGGGCGGCGCACAGATACGCAGTATTTT
TRBV5-4,.,TRBJ1-2,.,CASSSGVGYGYTF,TGTGCCAGCTCGTCAGGGGTGGGGTATGGCTACACCTTC
TRBV28,.,TRBJ1-5,.,CASTAWEGVGNQPQHF,TGTGCCAGCACCGCTTGGGAGGGTGTGGGCAATCAGCCCCAGCATTTT
TRBV18,.,TRBJ2-5,.,CASSPPENRETQYF,TGTGCCAGCTCACCACCGGAAAATCGGGAGACCCAGTACTTC
TRBV6-5,.,TRBJ1-1,.,CASTPSRTVEAFF,TGTGCCAGCACCCCATCAAGGACGGTCGAAGCTTTCTTT
TRBV5-4,.,TRBJ1-2,.,CASSLEDSRYGYTF,TGTGCCAGCAGCTTGGAGGACAGCAGATACGGCTACACCTTC
TRBV28,.,TRBJ1-2,.,CASTRGYGYTF,TGTGCCAGCACGAGAGGATATGGCTACACCTTC
TRBV14,TRBD1,TRBJ1-1,.,CASSLQGGSSEAFF,TGTGCCAGCAGCCTACAGGGGGGGAGCTCCGAAGCTTTCTTT
TRBV28,TRBD2,TRBJ2-7,.,CASSDPGTTTYEQYF,TGTGCCAGCAGTGACCCAGGGACTACTACCTACGAGCAGTACTTC
TRBV2,.,TRBJ1-5,.,CATRGQNDQPQHF,TGTGCCACCCGCGGACAGAACGATCAGCCCCAGCATTTT
TRBV10-3,.,TRBJ1-5,once,CAISDRQANSNQPQHF,TGTGCCATCAGTGACCGACAGGCGAATAGCAATCAGCCCCAGCATTTT
TRBV19,.,TRBJ1-3,once,CASISSGNTIYF,TGTGCCAGTATCTCCTCTGGAAACACCATATATTTT
TRBV5-4,TRBD2,TRBJ2-1,.,CASSLAQREGEQFF,TGTGCCAGCAGCTTGGCCCAGCGGGAGGGTGAGCAGTTCTTC
TRBV27,.,TRBJ2-3,.,CASSLGGGTTSTQYF,TGTGCCAGCAGTTTAGGAGGGGGGACAACGAGTACGCAGTATTTT
TRBV28,.,TRBJ2-5,once,CASSLRQAQYF,TGTGCCAGCAGTTTGAGACAGGCCCAGTACTTC